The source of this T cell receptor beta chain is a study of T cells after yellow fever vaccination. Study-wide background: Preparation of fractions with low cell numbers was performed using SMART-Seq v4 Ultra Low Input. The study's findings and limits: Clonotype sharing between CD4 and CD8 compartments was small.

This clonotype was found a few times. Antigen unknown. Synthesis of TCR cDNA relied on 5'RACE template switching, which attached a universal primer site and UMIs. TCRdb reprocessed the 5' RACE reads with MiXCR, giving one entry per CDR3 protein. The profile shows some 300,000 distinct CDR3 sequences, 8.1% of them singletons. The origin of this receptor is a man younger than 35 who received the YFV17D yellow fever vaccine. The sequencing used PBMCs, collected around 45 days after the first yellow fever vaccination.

The CDR3 reads CASSQAPPAGELFF. In DNA, the CDR3 is TGTGCCAGCAGCCAGGCCCCTCCCGCCGGGGAGCTGTTTTTT. V is TRBV7-2 and J is TRBJ2-2; D gene unclear. Trimming stripped 5 bases from V and 6 bases from J, with 13 bases between. The CDR3 runs 14 residues. Germline V gene sequence: CDR1 SGHTA, CDR2 FQGNSA.